This T cell receptor beta chain stems from a study of Ad26.COV2.S vaccination and SARS-CoV-2 variants. Findings and caveats of the study: Vaccine recipients had higher spike-specific TCR breadth than placebo recipients.

The germline V gene encodes CDR1 PRHDT and CDR2 FYEKMQ (reference sequence). Between the trimmed V and J ends, which lost 1 base and 6 bases, there was a span of 3 bases. This CDR3 spans 12 amino acids. For this clone: The antigen is undetermined.

Treatment here: around 19 received Ad26.COV2.S at low or high dose, single or two shots; roughly five received placebo; per-sample allocation not given. Sampling occurred on day 63 after the first vaccine or placebo injection. Vaccination employed an Ad26 vector expressing the Wuhan-strain SARS-CoV-2 spike. Profiling relied on immunoSEQ multiplex PCR, and the TCRdb table lists in-frame clones only, not all of them. Found here are about 680,000 clones, 89% of them singletons; the top ten hold approximately 1.5%. The V call is TRBV13, the J call TRBJ2-2; D is undetermined. Sequences were derived from peripheral blood, sampled in a trial of Ad26.COV2.S vaccine versus placebo. The TCR comes from a person aged 18-60 years who received the Ad26.COV2.S COVID-19 vaccine or a placebo. CDR3 DNA: TGTGCCAGCAGCTTAGAGGCCGGGGAGCTGTTTTTT. Translating it yields CASSLEAGELFF. The full variable domain, rest sourced from reference TRBV13 and TRBJ2-2, is AAGVIQSPRHLIKEKRETATLKCYPIPRHDTVYWYQQGPGQDPQFLISFYEKMQSDKGSIPDRFSAQQFSDYHSELNMSSLELGDSALYFCASSLEAGELFFGEGSRLTVL.